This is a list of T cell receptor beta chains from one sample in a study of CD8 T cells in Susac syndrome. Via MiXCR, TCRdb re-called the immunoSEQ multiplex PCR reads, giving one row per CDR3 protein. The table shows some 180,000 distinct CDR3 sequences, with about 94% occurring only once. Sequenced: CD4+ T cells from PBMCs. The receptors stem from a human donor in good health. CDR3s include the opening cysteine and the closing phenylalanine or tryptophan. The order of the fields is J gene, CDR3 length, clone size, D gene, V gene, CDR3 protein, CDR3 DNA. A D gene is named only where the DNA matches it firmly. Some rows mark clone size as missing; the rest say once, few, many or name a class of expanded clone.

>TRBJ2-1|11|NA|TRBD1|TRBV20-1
CSAQRGQPQFF
TGCAGTGCCCAAAGGGGACAGCCTCAGTTCTTC
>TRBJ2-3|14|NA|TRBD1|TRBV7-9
CASSSTGVTDTQYF
TGTGCCAGCAGCTCGACAGGGGTAACAGATACGCAGTATTTT
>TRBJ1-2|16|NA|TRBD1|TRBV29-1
CSVEDDLGGYRYGYTF
TGCAGCGTTGAAGATGATTTAGGGGGCTATAGGTATGGCTACACCTTC
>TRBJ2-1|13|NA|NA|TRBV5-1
CASSSSISRTPFF
TGCGCCAGCAGCTCATCAATTAGCCGTACGCCGTTCTTC
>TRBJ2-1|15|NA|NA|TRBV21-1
CASSRGTGWYNEQFF
TGTGCCAGCAGCCGAGGGACAGGGTGGTACAATGAGCAGTTCTTC
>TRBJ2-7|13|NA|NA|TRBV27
CASSLSEVHEQYF
TGTGCCAGCAGTTTATCGGAGGTCCACGAGCAGTACTTC
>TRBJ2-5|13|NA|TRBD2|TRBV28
CASSFSGSETQYF
TGTGCCAGCAGTTTTAGCGGGAGTGAGACCCAGTACTTC
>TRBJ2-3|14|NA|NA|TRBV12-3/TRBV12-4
CASSLGPGRSTQYF
TGTGCCAGCAGTTTAGGACCAGGGAGGAGTACGCAGTATTTT
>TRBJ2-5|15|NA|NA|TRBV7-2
CASSRPGPAQETQYF
TGTGCCAGCAGCAGACCGGGACCGGCACAAGAGACCCAGTACTTC
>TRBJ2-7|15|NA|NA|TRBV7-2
CASSLGPRSLYEQYF
TGTGCCAGCAGCTTAGGTCCCAGATCTCTATACGAGCAGTACTTC
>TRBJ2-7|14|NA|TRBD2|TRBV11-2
CASSRLAGVEEQYF
TGTGCCAGCAGCCGACTAGCGGGAGTGGAAGAGCAGTACTTC
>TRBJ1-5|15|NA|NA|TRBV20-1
CSARDLGHSNQPQHF
TGCAGTGCTAGAGATCTCGGACACTCCAATCAGCCCCAGCATTTT
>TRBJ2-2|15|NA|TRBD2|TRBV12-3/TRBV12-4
CASSSSGSHTGELFF
TGTGCCTCATCTTCAAGCGGGAGTCACACCGGGGAGCTGTTTTTT
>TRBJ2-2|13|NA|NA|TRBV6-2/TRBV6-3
CASNRQKTGELFF
TGTGCCAGCAACAGACAGAAGACCGGGGAGCTGTTTTTT
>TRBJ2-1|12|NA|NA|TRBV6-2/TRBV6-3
CASFDRNNEQFF
TGTGCCAGTTTCGACCGCAACAATGAGCAGTTCTTC
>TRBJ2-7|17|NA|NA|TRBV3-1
CASSQDGDLRLSYEQYF
TGTGCCAGCAGCCAAGATGGGGATTTAAGGTTATCCTACGAGCAGTACTTC
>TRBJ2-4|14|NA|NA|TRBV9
CASSPSPGSNIQYF
TGTGCCAGCAGCCCGTCGCCGGGCAGTAACATTCAGTACTTC
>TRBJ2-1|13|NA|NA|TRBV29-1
CSAFVGLYNEQFF
TGCAGCGCGTTCGTGGGGCTTTACAATGAGCAGTTCTTC
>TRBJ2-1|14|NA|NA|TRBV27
CASRERSSYNEQFF
TGTGCCAGCAGGGAGCGGAGCTCCTACAATGAGCAGTTCTTC
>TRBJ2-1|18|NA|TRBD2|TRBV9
CASSVGGAGLAGQNEQFF
TGTGCCAGCAGCGTAGGTGGTGCGGGGCTAGCGGGACAGAATGAGCAGTTCTTC
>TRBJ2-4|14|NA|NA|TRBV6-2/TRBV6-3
CASSYVQTRNIQYF
TGTGCCAGCAGTTACGTACAGACCCGAAACATTCAGTACTTC
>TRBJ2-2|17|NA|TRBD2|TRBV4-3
CASSRTPGREGTGELFF
TGCGCCAGCAGCCGAACCCCGGGGAGGGAGGGAACCGGGGAGCTGTTTTTT
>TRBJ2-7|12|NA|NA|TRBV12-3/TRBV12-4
CASEGQHYEQYF
TGTGCCAGCGAGGGACAACATTACGAGCAGTACTTC
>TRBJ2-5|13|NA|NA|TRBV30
CAWSGGRRETQYF
TGTGCCTGGAGTGGGGGGAGAAGAGAGACCCAGTACTTC
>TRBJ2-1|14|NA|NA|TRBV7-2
CASSLGQSYNEQFF
TGTGCCAGCAGCTTAGGACAGTCCTACAATGAGCAGTTCTTC
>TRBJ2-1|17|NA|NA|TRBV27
CASKGAAFPVGYNEQFF
TGTGCCAGCAAAGGAGCTGCGTTCCCTGTAGGCTACAATGAGCAGTTCTTC
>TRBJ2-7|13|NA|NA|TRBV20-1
CSAYRDPSYEQYF
TGCAGTGCTTACCGGGACCCCTCCTACGAGCAGTACTTC
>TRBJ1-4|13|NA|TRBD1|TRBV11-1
CASSRQGREKLFF
TGTGCCAGCAGTCGACAGGGGCGAGAAAAACTGTTTTTT
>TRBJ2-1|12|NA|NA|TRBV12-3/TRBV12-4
CASTRASNEQFF
TGTGCCAGCACCCGGGCCTCCAATGAGCAGTTCTTC
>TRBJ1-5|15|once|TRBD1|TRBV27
CASSPTGVSNQPQHF
TGTGCCAGCAGCCCTACAGGGGTTAGCAATCAGCCCCAGCATTTT
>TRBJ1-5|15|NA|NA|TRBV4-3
CASSPTVVSNQPQHF
TGCGCCAGCAGCCCGACAGTCGTTAGCAATCAGCCCCAGCATTTT
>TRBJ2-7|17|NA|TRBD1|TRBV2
CASSDIDARGNSYEQYF
TGTGCCAGCAGTGATATAGATGCCAGGGGGAACTCCTACGAGCAGTACTTC
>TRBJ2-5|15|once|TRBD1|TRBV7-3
CASSLTGDRAETQYF
TGTGCCAGCAGCTTAACAGGGGACAGGGCAGAGACCCAGTACTTC
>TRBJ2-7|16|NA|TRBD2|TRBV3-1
CASSPRLAGGFNEQYF
TGTGCCAGCAGCCCCCGACTAGCGGGAGGGTTCAACGAGCAGTACTTC
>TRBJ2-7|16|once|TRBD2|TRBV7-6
CASSSRLAGAFYEQYF
TGTGCCAGCAGCTCCCGACTAGCGGGAGCCTTCTACGAGCAGTACTTC
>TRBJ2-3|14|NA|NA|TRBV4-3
CASSQDRVADTQYF
TGCGCCAGCAGCCAAGACAGGGTGGCAGATACGCAGTATTTT
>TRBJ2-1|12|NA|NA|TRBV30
CAWSPPGTEQFF
TGTGCCTGGAGTCCACCGGGAACTGAGCAGTTCTTC
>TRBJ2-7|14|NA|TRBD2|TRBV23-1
CASRRLADSYEQYF
TGCGCCAGCAGACGACTAGCGGACTCCTACGAGCAGTACTTC
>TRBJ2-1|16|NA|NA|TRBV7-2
CASSLEARASYNEQFF
TGTGCCAGCAGCTTAGAGGCCAGGGCGTCCTACAATGAGCAGTTCTTC
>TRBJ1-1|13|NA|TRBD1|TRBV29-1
CSVERTGGTEAFF
TGCAGCGTGGAAAGGACAGGGGGCACTGAAGCTTTCTTT
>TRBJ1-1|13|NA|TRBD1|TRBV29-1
CSALQGAVTEAFF
TGCAGCGCTCTACAGGGGGCGGTCACTGAAGCTTTCTTT
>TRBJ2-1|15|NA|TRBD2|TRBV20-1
CSAQLAGGRANEQFF
TGCAGTGCTCAACTAGCTGGCGGGAGGGCGAATGAGCAGTTCTTC
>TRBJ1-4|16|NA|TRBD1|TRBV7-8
CASRRNRGPAVEKLFF
TGTGCCAGCAGGAGGAACAGGGGACCGGCGGTGGAAAAACTGTTTTTT
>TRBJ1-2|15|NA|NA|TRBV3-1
CASSQDHQADYGYTF
TGTGCCAGCAGCCAAGATCACCAGGCTGACTATGGCTACACCTTC
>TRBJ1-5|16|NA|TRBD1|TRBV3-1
CASSLTSQGVSQPQHF
TGTGCCAGCAGCCTAACATCCCAGGGGGTAAGTCAGCCCCAGCATTTT
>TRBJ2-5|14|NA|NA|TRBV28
CASSFVAVQETQYF
TGTGCCAGCAGTTTCGTTGCAGTTCAAGAGACCCAGTACTTC
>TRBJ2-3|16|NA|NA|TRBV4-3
CASSQESLYGTDTQYF
TGCGCCAGCAGCCAAGAAAGCTTGTACGGCACAGATACGCAGTATTTT
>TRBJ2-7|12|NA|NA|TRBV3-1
CASRGPHYEQYF
TGTGCCAGCAGGGGACCGCACTACGAGCAGTACTTC